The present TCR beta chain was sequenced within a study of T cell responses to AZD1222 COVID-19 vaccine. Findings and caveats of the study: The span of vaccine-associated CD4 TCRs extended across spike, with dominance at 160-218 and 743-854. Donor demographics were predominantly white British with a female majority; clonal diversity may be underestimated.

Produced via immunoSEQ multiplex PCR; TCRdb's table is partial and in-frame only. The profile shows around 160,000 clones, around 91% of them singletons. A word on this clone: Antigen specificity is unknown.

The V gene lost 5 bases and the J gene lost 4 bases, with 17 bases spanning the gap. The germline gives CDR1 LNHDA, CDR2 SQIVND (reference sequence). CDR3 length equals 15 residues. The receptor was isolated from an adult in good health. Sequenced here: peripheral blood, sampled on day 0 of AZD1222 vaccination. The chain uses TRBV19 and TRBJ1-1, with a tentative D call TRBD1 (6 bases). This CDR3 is CASSPGQTDRTEAFF. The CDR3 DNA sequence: TGTGCCAGTAGTCCTGGACAGACAGACCGCACTGAAGCTTTCTTT.